These 18 T cell receptor beta chains originate from one sample sequenced in a study of cytomegalovirus exposure and HLA in healthy donors. Both 60 Vbeta primers and 13 Jbeta primers went into the PCR. Sequenced by immunoSEQ multiplex PCR; TCRdb stores in-frame clones only, minus some. The sample lists under 150,000 clones, around 73% seen once, with roughly 2.7% in the top ten. The sample taken for sequencing was PBMCs. These receptors came from a human donor in good health.

The chain recombines TRBV5-1 with TRBJ2-5; TRBD1 aligns across 7 bases. This CDR3 region has 14 residues. The germline V gene encodes CDR1 SGHRS and CDR2 YFSETQ. V gave up 2 bases and J gave up 1 base; unmatched junction bases: 2. CDR3 DNA sequence: TGCGCCAGCAGCTTAGGGGGCACCCAAGAGACCCAGTACTTC. It translates to CASSLGGTQETQYF.

V and J are TRBV5-5 and TRBJ2-1; 7 positions agree with TRBD2. Trimming cost V 4 bases and J 2 bases; bases outside gene matches: 6. In germline, CDR1 is SGHKS, CDR2 YYEKEE (reference sequence). This CDR3 comprises 15 residues. CDR3 sequence reads: CASSPGLVTYNEQFF. CDR3 bases: TGTGCCAGCAGCCCCGGACTAGTTACCTACAATGAGCAGTTCTTC. The complete variable domain, with remaining parts taken from reference TRBV5-5 and TRBJ2-1, reads DAGVTQSPTHLIKTRGQQVTLRCSPISGHKSVSWYQQVLGQGPQFIFQYYEKEERGRGNFPDRFSARQFPNYSSELNVNALLLGDSALYLCASSPGLVTYNEQFFGPGTRLTVL.

This clone was seen a handful of times. The J gene is TRBJ1-1, the V gene TRBV10-3; TRBD1 is a possible D gene (6 bases). The CDR3 contains 15 residues. From germline, CDR1 is ENHRY and CDR2 SYGVKD. The V gene lost 3 bases and the J gene lost 0 bases, with 11 bases spanning the gap. CDR3 bases: TGTGCCATCAGTGACCCGGGACACATGAACACTGAAGCTTTCTTT. Its protein is CAISDPGHMNTEAFF.

This CDR3 is CASSLGTGRAPQTQYF. As DNA, the CDR3 is TGTGCCAGCAGCTTAGGTACAGGGAGGGCCCCCCAAACGCAGTATTTT. The chain carries TRBV7-2 and TRBJ2-3, with D possibly matching TRBD2 (7 bases). Trimming stripped 1 base from V and 9 bases from J, with 20 bases between. This CDR3 is 16 amino acids long. The germline CDR1 and CDR2 sequences are SGHTA and FQGNSA.

Points on this clone: The junction departs from the called germline gene at one end, perhaps through a read error. Other nucleotide sequences in the sample specify the same CDR3. The genes are TRBV4-2 and TRBJ2-2, with 10 bases matching TRBD1. CDR1 LGHNA and CDR2 YNFKEQ come from the germline V gene. This CDR3 has 16 amino acids. The CDR3 sequence is CASSHRQGAGTGELFF. The CDR3 DNA reads as TGTGCCAGCAGCCACCGACAGGGGGCGGGTACCGGCGAGCTGTTTTTT.

The chain employs TRBV7-2 and TRBJ2-7; D is possibly TRBD1 (6 bases). The V end lost 5 bases, the J end lost 4 bases, and 15 bases lay between the germline ends. Germline V gives CDR1 SGHTA, CDR2 FQGNSA. CDR3 length: 14 amino acids. The CDR3 spells CASSPQGLVYEQYF. CDR3 in DNA: TGTGCCAGCAGCCCCCAGGGGCTAGTGTACGAGCAGTACTTC.

This clone was counted a single time. V usage is TRBV28 and J usage is TRBJ1-6, with 8 bases that match TRBD1. Germline V gene lookup returns CDR1 MDHEN and CDR2 SYDVKM. CDR3 length: 17 residues. With 7 bases clipped from V and 0 bases from J, the junction kept 8 bases outside the gene matches. CDR3 sequence reads: CASMAPGTGSYNSPLHF. CDR3 in DNA: TGTGCCAGCATGGCGCCCGGGACAGGCTCCTATAATTCACCCCTCCACTTT.

The chain uses TRBV6-5 and TRBJ1-1, with D unresolved. This CDR3 has 13 amino acids. Germline V lookup: CDR1 MNHEY, CDR2 SVGAGI. Deletions cut 4 bases from V and 1 base from J, with 7 bases between. CDR3 nucleotides: TGTGCCAGCAGTTCGACGGGGAACACTGAAGCTTTCTTT. Translated: CASSSTGNTEAFF.

The V call is TRBV11-2, the J call TRBJ2-7; a possible D gene is TRBD1 (6 bases). Looked up from germline, CDR1 is SGHAT and CDR2 is FQNNGV. V dropped 5 bases and J dropped 2 bases, with 16 bases sitting between them. This CDR3 comprises 15 residues. CDR3 in DNA: TGTGCCAGCAGCCATGGACAGTTAGGAACCTACGAGCAGTACTTC. This gives the protein CASSHGQLGTYEQYF.

The genes are TRBV28 and TRBJ2-3; the match to TRBD2 covers 10 bases. The CDR3 length is 14 residues. Losses at the gene ends were 5 bases for V and 13 bases for J; bases not matched to a gene: 12. Germline CDR1 MDHEN, CDR2 SYDVKM. This chain's CDR3 is CASSNIAGGPPKYF. CDR3 sequence (DNA): TGTGCCAGCAGTAACATAGCGGGAGGCCCACCGAAGTATTTT.

The V and J genes are TRBV5-4 and TRBJ2-2, with TRBD2 matching over 9 bases. The length of the CDR3 is 15 residues. After removal of 5 bases from V and 0 bases from J, the junction contained 2 bases not matched to a gene. Germline CDR1 and CDR2: SGHNT and YYREEE (reference sequence). CDR3 loop: CASRSSGANTGELFF. The CDR3 DNA reads TGTGCCAGCAGATCTAGCGGGGCGAACACCGGGGAGCTGTTTTTT.

This clone appeared a few times. This rearrangement joins TRBV5-1 to TRBJ2-7, with 7 positions matching TRBD1. Per germline, CDR1 SGHRS and CDR2 YFSETQ. V lost 6 bases and J lost 3; bases outside the gene matches: 12. The CDR3 consists of 15 residues. CDR3 DNA sequence: TGCGCCAGCACACCCACAGGGGCTCCCCTCTACGAGCAGTACTTC. Protein sequence: CASTPTGAPLYEQYF.

A remark on this clone: At one of its ends the junction is not consistent with the germline gene, which may arise from a read error. V usage is TRBV2 and J usage is TRBJ1-1; D gene unclear. This CDR3 comprises 12 residues. The germline V gene encodes CDR1 SNHLY and CDR2 FYNNEI. The CDR3 bases are TGTGCCAACAGTTCCCCGGGGACTGAAGCTTTCTTT. Protein product: CANSSPGTEAFF.

A remark on this clone: A junction end diverges from the germline sequence, so it may reflect a read error. The CDR3 reads CVSTPRTGKSSYEQYF. For the CDR3, the DNA is TGTGTCAGCACCCCCCGGACGGGAAAGAGCTCCTACGAGCAGTACTTC. The rearrangement joins TRBV28 to TRBJ2-7, with a possible D match to TRBD2 (5 bases). The CDR3 is made up of 16 amino acids. Germline assignment: CDR1 MDHEN and CDR2 SYDVKM.

This clone has only a few counts. The chain is built from TRBV4-3 and TRBJ1-4, with D hard to call. Trimming cost V 1 base and J 8 bases, with 20 bases left between them. Germline CDR1 and CDR2: LGHNA and YSLEER. The CDR3 covers 17 residues. The CDR3 region is CASSQGSGGPTGEKLFF. The CDR3 DNA reads as TGCGCCAGCAGCCAAGGCTCCGGCGGACCGACGGGGGAAAAACTGTTTTTT.

The table lists this clone with a few counts. The V call is TRBV5-4, the J call TRBJ2-3, with D maybe TRBD2 (6 bases). The V end was cut by 2 bases, the J end by 2 bases, with 21 bases between. The length of the CDR3 is 18 residues. CDR1 SGHNT and CDR2 YYREEE come from the germline V gene (reference sequence). The CDR3: CASSLSLSGRLHTDTQYF. In DNA, the CDR3 is TGTGCCAGCAGCTTATCCCTCAGCGGGCGGCTCCACACAGATACGCAGTATTTT.

The chain is built from TRBV7-2 and TRBJ1-5; 7 nucleotides align to TRBD1. There are 13 residues in the CDR3. The germline V gene has CDR1 SGHTA and CDR2 FQGNSA. Trimming took 5 bases from V and 8 from J; bases not matched to a gene: 6. CDR3 residues: CASSAHRGKPQHF. The DNA for the CDR3 is TGTGCCAGCAGCGCCCACAGGGGTAAGCCCCAGCATTTT.

The chain combines TRBV2 with TRBJ2-1; 8 bases are shared with TRBD2. Germline-derived CDR1 and CDR2 are SNHLY and FYNNEI. V was clipped by 3 bases and J by 7 bases; unmatched bases: 5. This CDR3 has 14 amino acids. The CDR3 nucleotides are TGTGCCAGCAGTGACGCGGGGGGATGGAATGAGCAGTTCTTC. It encodes CASSDAGGWNEQFF.